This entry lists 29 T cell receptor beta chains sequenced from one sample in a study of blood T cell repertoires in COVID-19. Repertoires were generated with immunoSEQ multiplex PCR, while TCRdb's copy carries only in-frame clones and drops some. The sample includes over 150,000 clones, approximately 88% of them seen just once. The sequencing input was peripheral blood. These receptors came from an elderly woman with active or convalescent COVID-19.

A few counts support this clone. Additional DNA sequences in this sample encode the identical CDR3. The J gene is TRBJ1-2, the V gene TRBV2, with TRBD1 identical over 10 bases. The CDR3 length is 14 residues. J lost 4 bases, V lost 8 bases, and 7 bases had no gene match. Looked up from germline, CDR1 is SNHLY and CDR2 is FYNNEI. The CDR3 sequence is CASVRDRGPYGYTF. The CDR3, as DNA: TGTGCCAGCGTCCGGGACAGGGGTCCCTATGGCTACACCTTC. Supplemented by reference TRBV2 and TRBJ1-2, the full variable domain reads EPEVTQTPSHQVTQMGQEVILRCVPISNHLYFYWYRQILGQKVEFLVSFYNNEISEKSEIFDDQFSVERPDGSNFTLKIRSTKLEDSAMYFCASVRDRGPYGYTFGSGTRLTVV.

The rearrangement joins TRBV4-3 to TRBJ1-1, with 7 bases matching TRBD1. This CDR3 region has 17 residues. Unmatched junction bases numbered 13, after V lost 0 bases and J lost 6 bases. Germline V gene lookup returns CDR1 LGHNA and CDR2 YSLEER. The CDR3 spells CASSQEAAGGLRAEAFF. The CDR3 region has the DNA TGCGCCAGCAGCCAAGAAGCGGCAGGGGGGTTGAGGGCTGAAGCTTTCTTT.

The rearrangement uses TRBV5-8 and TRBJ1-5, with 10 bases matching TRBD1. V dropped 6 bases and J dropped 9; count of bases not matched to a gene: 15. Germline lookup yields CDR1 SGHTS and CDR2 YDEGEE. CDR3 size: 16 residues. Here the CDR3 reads CASNLRDRGDRRPQHF. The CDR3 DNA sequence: TGTGCCAGCAACCTCCGGGACAGGGGTGATCGGAGGCCCCAGCATTTT.

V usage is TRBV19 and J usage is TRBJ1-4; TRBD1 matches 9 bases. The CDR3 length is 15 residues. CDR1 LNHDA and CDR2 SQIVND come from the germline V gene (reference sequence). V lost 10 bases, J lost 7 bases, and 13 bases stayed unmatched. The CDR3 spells CATQRQGVYGEKLFF. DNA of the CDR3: TGTGCCACCCAACGACAGGGGGTTTATGGTGAAAAACTGTTTTTT. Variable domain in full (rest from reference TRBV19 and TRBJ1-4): DGGITQSPKYLFRKEGQNVTLSCEQNLNHDAMYWYRQDPGQGLRLIYYSQIVNDFQKGDIAEGYSVSREKKESFPLTVTSAQKNPTAFYLCATQRQGVYGEKLFFGSGTQLSVL.

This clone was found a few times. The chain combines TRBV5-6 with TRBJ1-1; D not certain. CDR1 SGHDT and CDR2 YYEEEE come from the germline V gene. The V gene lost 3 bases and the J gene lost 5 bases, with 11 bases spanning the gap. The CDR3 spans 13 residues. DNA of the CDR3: TGTGCCAGCAGCTCCGCCGGGAGGACTGAAGCTTTCTTT. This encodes CASSSAGRTEAFF.

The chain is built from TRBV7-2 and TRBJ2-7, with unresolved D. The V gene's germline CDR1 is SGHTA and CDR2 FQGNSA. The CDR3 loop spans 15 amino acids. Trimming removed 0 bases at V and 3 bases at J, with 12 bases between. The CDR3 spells CASSLAPRHDYEQYF. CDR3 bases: TGTGCCAGCAGCTTAGCCCCGCGACATGACTACGAGCAGTACTTC. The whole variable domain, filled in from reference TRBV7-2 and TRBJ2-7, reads GAGVSQSPSNKVTEKGKDVELRCDPISGHTALYWYRQSLGQGLEFLIYFQGNSAPDKSGLPSDRFSAERTGGSVSTLTIQRTQQEDSAVYLCASSLAPRHDYEQYFGPGTRLTVT.

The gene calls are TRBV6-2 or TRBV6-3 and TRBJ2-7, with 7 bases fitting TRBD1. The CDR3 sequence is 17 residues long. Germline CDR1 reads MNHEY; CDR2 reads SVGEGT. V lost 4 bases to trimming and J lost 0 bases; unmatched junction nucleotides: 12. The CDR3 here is CASSSGQPFLSSYEQYF. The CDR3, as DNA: TGTGCCAGCAGTTCGGGACAGCCTTTTCTTAGCTCCTACGAGCAGTACTTC.

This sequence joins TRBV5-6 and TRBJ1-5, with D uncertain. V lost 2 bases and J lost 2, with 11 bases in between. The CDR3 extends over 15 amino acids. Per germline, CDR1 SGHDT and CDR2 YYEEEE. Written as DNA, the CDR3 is TGTGCCAGCAGCTTAAGGAGGACGGGCAATCAGCCCCAGCATTTT. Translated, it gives CASSLRRTGNQPQHF.

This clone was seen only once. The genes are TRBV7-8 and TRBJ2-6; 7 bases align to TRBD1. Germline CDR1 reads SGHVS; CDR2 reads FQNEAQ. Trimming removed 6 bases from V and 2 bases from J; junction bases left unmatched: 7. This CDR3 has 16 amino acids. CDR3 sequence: CASRAQGLAGANVLTF. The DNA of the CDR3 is TGTGCCAGCAGAGCACAGGGGCTGGCTGGGGCCAACGTCCTGACTTTC.

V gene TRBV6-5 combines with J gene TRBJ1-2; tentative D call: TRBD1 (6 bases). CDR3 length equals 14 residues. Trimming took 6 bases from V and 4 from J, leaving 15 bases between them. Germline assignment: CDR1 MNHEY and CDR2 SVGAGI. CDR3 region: CASSVGGLSYGYTF. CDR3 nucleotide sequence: TGTGCCAGCAGCGTGGGGGGGCTCAGCTATGGCTACACCTTC.

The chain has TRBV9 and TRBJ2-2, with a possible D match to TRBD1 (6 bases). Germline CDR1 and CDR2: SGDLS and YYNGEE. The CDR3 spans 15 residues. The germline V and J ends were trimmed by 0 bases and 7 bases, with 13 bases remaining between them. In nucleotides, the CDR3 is TGTGCCAGCAGCGTAGCATGGGGGCAGAACGGGGAGCTGTTTTTT. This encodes CASSVAWGQNGELFF.

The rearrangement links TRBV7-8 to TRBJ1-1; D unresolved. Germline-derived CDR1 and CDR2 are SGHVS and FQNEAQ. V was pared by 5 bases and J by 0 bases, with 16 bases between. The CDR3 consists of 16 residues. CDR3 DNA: TGTGCCAGCAGCCTTGGAGCGAGCGGACTGAACACTGAAGCTTTCTTT. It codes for CASSLGASGLNTEAFF.

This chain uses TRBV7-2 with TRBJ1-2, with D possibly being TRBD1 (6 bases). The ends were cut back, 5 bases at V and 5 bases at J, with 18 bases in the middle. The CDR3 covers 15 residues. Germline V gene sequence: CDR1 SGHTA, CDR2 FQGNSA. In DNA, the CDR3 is TGTGCCAGCAGCCCAGACCACGACAGGAGTTATGGCTACACCTTC. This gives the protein CASSPDHDRSYGYTF.

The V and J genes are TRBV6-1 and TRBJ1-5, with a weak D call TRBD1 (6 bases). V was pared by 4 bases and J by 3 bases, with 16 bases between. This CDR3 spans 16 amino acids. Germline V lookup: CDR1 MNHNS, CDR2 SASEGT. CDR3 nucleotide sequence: TGTGCCAGCAGTGGCAACGGGCAGGGGAACAATCAGCCCCAGCATTTT. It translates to CASSGNGQGNNQPQHF.

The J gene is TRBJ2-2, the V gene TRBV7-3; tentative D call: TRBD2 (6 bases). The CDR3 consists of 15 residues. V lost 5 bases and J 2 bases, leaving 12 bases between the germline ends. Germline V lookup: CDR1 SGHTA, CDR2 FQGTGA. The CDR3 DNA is TGTGCCAGCAGCCCGGGACTTACCAACACCGGGGAGCTGTTTTTT. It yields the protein CASSPGLTNTGELFF.

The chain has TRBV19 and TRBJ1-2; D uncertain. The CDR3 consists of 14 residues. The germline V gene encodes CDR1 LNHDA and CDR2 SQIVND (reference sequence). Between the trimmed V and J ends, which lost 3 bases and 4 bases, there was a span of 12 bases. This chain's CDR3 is CASSIGRRGYGYTF. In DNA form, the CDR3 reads TGTGCCAGTAGTATCGGGAGGCGGGGCTATGGCTACACCTTC. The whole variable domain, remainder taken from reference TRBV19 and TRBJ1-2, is DGGITQSPKYLFRKEGQNVTLSCEQNLNHDAMYWYRQDPGQGLRLIYYSQIVNDFQKGDIAEGYSVSREKKESFPLTVTSAQKNPTAFYLCASSIGRRGYGYTFGSGTRLTVV.

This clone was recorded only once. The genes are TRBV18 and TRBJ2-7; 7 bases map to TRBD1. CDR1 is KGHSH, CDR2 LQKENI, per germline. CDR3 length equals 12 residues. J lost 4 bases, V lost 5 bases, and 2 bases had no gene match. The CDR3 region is CASSSTGYEQYF. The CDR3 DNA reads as TGTGCCAGCTCATCGACAGGGTACGAGCAGTACTTC.

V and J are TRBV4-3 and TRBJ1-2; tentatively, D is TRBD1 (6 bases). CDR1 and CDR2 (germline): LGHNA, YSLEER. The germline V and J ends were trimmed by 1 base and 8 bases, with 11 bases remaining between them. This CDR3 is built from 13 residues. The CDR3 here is CASSQAGVGGYTF. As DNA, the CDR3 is TGCGCCAGCAGCCAAGCAGGGGTTGGGGGCTACACCTTC.

CDR3 DNA sequence: TGTGCCAGCAGCTTAAGGAACAGGGGGGCTAATGAAAAACTGTTTTTT. Translation gives CASSLRNRGANEKLFF. This rearrangement joins TRBV11-2 to TRBJ1-4, with TRBD1 matching over 8 bases. Trimming at V came to 2 bases and at J to 3 bases, leaving 5 bases not matched to a gene. The CDR3 is 16 amino acids. The germline V gene encodes CDR1 SGHAT and CDR2 FQNNGV.

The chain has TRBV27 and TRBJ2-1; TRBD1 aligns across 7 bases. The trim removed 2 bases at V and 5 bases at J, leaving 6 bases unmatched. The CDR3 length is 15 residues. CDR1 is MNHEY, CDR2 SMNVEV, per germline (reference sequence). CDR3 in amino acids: CASSLAGGLNNEQFF. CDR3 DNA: TGTGCCAGCAGTTTAGCAGGGGGTTTAAACAATGAGCAGTTCTTC.

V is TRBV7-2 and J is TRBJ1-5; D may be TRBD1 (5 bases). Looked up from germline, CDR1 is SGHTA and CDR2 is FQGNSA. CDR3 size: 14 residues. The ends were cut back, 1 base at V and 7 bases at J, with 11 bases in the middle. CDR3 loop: CASSLDTGSQPQHF. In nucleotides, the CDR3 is TGTGCCAGCAGCTTAGATACAGGATCCCAGCCCCAGCATTTT.

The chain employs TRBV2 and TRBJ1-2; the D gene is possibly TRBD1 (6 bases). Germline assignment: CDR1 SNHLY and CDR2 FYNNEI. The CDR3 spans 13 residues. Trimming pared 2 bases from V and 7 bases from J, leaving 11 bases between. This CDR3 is CASSEITGSGYTF. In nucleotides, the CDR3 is TGTGCCAGCAGTGAAATTACAGGGAGTGGCTACACCTTC. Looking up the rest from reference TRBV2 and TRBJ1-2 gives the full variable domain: EPEVTQTPSHQVTQMGQEVILRCVPISNHLYFYWYRQILGQKVEFLVSFYNNEISEKSEIFDDQFSVERPDGSNFTLKIRSTKLEDSAMYFCASSEITGSGYTFGSGTRLTVV.

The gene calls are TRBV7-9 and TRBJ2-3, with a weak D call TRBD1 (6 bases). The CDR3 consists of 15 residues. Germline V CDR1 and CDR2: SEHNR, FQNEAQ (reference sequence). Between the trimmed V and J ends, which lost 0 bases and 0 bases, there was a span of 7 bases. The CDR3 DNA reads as TGTGCCAGCAGCTTAGCGCAGGGGAGCACAGATACGCAGTATTTT. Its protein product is CASSLAQGSTDTQYF.

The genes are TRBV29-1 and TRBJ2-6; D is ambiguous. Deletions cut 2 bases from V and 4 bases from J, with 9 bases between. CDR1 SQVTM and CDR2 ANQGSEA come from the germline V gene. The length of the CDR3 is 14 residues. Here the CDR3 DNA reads TGCAGCGTTGAACCCGCCCAGGGGGCCAACGTCCTGACTTTC. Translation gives CSVEPAQGANVLTF.

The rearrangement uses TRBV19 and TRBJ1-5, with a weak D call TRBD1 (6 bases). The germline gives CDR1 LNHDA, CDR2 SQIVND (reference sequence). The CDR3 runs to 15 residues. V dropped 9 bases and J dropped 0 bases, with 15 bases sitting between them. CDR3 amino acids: CASLEGGNSNQPQHF. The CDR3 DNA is TGTGCCAGCCTTGAGGGGGGGAATAGCAATCAGCCCCAGCATTTT.

In DNA, the CDR3 is TGTGCCAGCAGCACCGGACCCCCTTCAGGGTGGAGCAATCAGCCCCAGCATTTT. Translating gives CASSTGPPSGWSNQPQHF. The chain couples TRBV5-6 to TRBJ1-5; possible D gene TRBD1, 5 bases. Trimming shortened V by 4 bases and J by 1 base, and 21 bases separated the two germline ends. This CDR3 contains 18 residues. From germline, CDR1 is SGHDT and CDR2 YYEEEE.

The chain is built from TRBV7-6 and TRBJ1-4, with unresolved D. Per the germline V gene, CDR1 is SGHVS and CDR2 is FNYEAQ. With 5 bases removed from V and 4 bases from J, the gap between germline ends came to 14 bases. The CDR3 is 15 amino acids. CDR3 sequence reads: CASSRSGSINEKLFF. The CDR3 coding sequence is TGTGCCAGCAGCCGCTCCGGGAGCATTAATGAAAAACTGTTTTTT.

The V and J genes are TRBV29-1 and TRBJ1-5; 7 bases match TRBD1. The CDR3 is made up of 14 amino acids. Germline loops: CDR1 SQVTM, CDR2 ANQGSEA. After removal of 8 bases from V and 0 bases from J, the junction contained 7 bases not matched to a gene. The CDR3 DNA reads TGCAGCTCAACAGGGGTTTATAGCAATCAGCCCCAGCATTTT. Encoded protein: CSSTGVYSNQPQHF.

The CDR3: CATSAAGTDTQYF. The CDR3 DNA reads TGTGCCACCAGTGCGGCGGGCACAGATACGCAGTATTTT. This chain links TRBV24-1 with TRBJ2-3; D is uncertain. CDR3 length: 13 residues. The germline V gene encodes CDR1 KGHDR and CDR2 SFDVKD. V was clipped by 5 bases and J by 1 base, with 6 bases between them.